These T cell receptor beta chains were read from a single sample in a study of cytomegalovirus exposure and HLA in healthy donors. Sequenced by immunoSEQ multiplex PCR; TCRdb stores in-frame clones only, minus some. The repertoire includes approximately 210,000 clones, about 85% of them detected once, and around 0.38% sits in the top ten. The material sequenced was PBMCs. The receptors derive from a male donor in good health and CMV-seropositive. CDR3s include the opening cysteine and the closing phenylalanine or tryptophan. A D gene is named only where the DNA matches it firmly. Size is omitted from some rows. Given values are once, few, many or a class for expanded clones.

clone_size: -
cdr3_length: 15
v_call: TRBV6-5
d_call: -
j_call: TRBJ1-3
cdr3_nt: TGTGCCAGCAGTCCGACACTTAGCTCTGGAAACACCATATATTTT
cdr3_aa: CASSPTLSSGNTIYF

clone_size: -
cdr3_length: 15
v_call: TRBV28
d_call: TRBD1
j_call: TRBJ2-5
cdr3_nt: TGTGCCAGCAGTTTATACAGGGGGCCCCAAGAGACCCAGTACTTC
cdr3_aa: CASSLYRGPQETQYF

clone_size: -
cdr3_length: 15
v_call: TRBV2
d_call: TRBD1
j_call: TRBJ2-5
cdr3_nt: TGTGCCAGCAGTGTTAGGGACAGGGGGCCGGAGACCCAGTACTTC
cdr3_aa: CASSVRDRGPETQYF

clone_size: -
cdr3_length: 12
v_call: TRBV9
d_call: TRBD1
j_call: TRBJ1-1
cdr3_nt: TGTGCCAGCAACAGGGGGGACACTGAAGCTTTCTTT
cdr3_aa: CASNRGDTEAFF

clone_size: -
cdr3_length: 17
v_call: TRBV9
d_call: -
j_call: TRBJ2-1
cdr3_nt: TGTGCCAGCAGCGTAGTTCAGGGGTTTGACTCCTACAATGAGCAGTTCTTC
cdr3_aa: CASSVVQGFDSYNEQFF

clone_size: -
cdr3_length: 15
v_call: TRBV6-4
d_call: -
j_call: TRBJ2-2
cdr3_nt: TGTGCCAGCAGTGAAAGTCCAACGGTCACCGGGGAGCTGTTTTTT
cdr3_aa: CASSESPTVTGELFF

clone_size: once
cdr3_length: 14
v_call: TRBV11-2
d_call: -
j_call: TRBJ1-2
cdr3_nt: TGTGCCAGCAGCTTAGATAGGACAGTCTATGGCTACACCTTC
cdr3_aa: CASSLDRTVYGYTF

clone_size: -
cdr3_length: 14
v_call: TRBV6-1
d_call: TRBD1
j_call: TRBJ1-5
cdr3_nt: TGTGCCAGCAGTGCCACAGGGGGCAATCAGCCCCAGCATTTT
cdr3_aa: CASSATGGNQPQHF

clone_size: -
cdr3_length: 16
v_call: TRBV27
d_call: TRBD2
j_call: TRBJ2-3
cdr3_nt: TGTGCCAGCAGTCCCATGAGGGCGGGGGGAACAGATACGCAGTATTTT
cdr3_aa: CASSPMRAGGTDTQYF

clone_size: -
cdr3_length: 14
v_call: TRBV9
d_call: TRBD2
j_call: TRBJ2-7
cdr3_nt: TGTGCCAGCAGCGTAGGCGGGAGCTCCTACGAGCAGTACTTC
cdr3_aa: CASSVGGSSYEQYF

clone_size: -
cdr3_length: 15
v_call: TRBV7-2
d_call: -
j_call: TRBJ1-5
cdr3_nt: TGTGCCAGCAGCTTAGACATCAGGGTGGGTCAGCCCCAGCATTTT
cdr3_aa: CASSLDIRVGQPQHF

clone_size: once
cdr3_length: 17
v_call: TRBV18
d_call: -
j_call: TRBJ1-1
cdr3_nt: TGTGCCAGCTCACCTCAGAAGGGATCATCCGGGGGCACTGAAGCTTTCTTT
cdr3_aa: CASSPQKGSSGGTEAFF

clone_size: -
cdr3_length: 15
v_call: TRBV7-9
d_call: TRBD1
j_call: TRBJ2-3
cdr3_nt: TGTGCCAGCAGAACCGGGACAGGGGGGCCAGATACGCAGTATTTT
cdr3_aa: CASRTGTGGPDTQYF

clone_size: -
cdr3_length: 15
v_call: TRBV5-6
d_call: -
j_call: TRBJ2-3
cdr3_nt: TGTGCCAGCAGCTTGATGGAGCTTAGCACAGATACGCAGTATTTT
cdr3_aa: CASSLMELSTDTQYF

clone_size: few
cdr3_length: 13
v_call: TRBV7-7
d_call: TRBD1
j_call: TRBJ2-7
cdr3_nt: TGTGCTAGCAGCTTGTCAGGGGGCTCCGAGCAGTACTTC
cdr3_aa: CASSLSGGSEQYF

clone_size: -
cdr3_length: 14
v_call: TRBV28
d_call: TRBD1
j_call: TRBJ2-3
cdr3_nt: TGTGCCAGCACCCCGACAGGGATCGCAGATACGCAGTATTTT
cdr3_aa: CASTPTGIADTQYF

clone_size: once
cdr3_length: 15
v_call: TRBV6-5
d_call: -
j_call: TRBJ1-5
cdr3_nt: TGTGCCAGCAGATCGAGAGCCGTGAGCAATCAGCCCCAGCATTTT
cdr3_aa: CASRSRAVSNQPQHF

clone_size: -
cdr3_length: 13
v_call: TRBV30
d_call: TRBD1
j_call: TRBJ1-1
cdr3_nt: TGTGCCTGGAGTGTAACAGGGGCCGGTGAAGCTTTCTTT
cdr3_aa: CAWSVTGAGEAFF

clone_size: few
cdr3_length: 16
v_call: TRBV9
d_call: TRBD1
j_call: TRBJ1-1
cdr3_nt: TGTGCCAGCAGCCCCCGAGAGGGCAGGGGGGAGTCTGAAGCTTTCTTT
cdr3_aa: CASSPREGRGESEAFF

clone_size: -
cdr3_length: 14
v_call: TRBV18
d_call: -
j_call: TRBJ2-3
cdr3_nt: TGTGCCAGCTCACCATCCCGTCAGACAGATACGCAGTATTTT
cdr3_aa: CASSPSRQTDTQYF

clone_size: -
cdr3_length: 15
v_call: TRBV2
d_call: TRBD1
j_call: TRBJ2-6
cdr3_nt: TGTGCCAGCAGTGGACAGGGCTCTGGGGCCAACGTCCTGACTTTC
cdr3_aa: CASSGQGSGANVLTF

clone_size: -
cdr3_length: 11
v_call: TRBV14
d_call: -
j_call: TRBJ2-7
cdr3_nt: TGTGCCAGCAGCCAAGTAAACGAGCAGTACTTC
cdr3_aa: CASSQVNEQYF

clone_size: -
cdr3_length: 14
v_call: TRBV7-9
d_call: -
j_call: TRBJ2-7
cdr3_nt: TGTGCCAGCAGCTTATTCCCCTTAACCTACGAGCAGTACTTC
cdr3_aa: CASSLFPLTYEQYF

clone_size: -
cdr3_length: 16
v_call: TRBV5-4
d_call: TRBD1
j_call: TRBJ2-2
cdr3_nt: TGTGCCAGCAGCTTCTGGACAGGGGCAAACACCGGGGAGCTGTTTTTT
cdr3_aa: CASSFWTGANTGELFF

clone_size: -
cdr3_length: 12
v_call: TRBV28
d_call: -
j_call: TRBJ2-7
cdr3_nt: TGTGCCAGCAGTTTCGGGTGGAGCGAGCAGTACTTC
cdr3_aa: CASSFGWSEQYF

clone_size: -
cdr3_length: 13
v_call: TRBV9
d_call: TRBD2
j_call: TRBJ2-7
cdr3_nt: TGTGCCAGCAGCGACAGCGGGAGAACCGAGCAGTACTTC
cdr3_aa: CASSDSGRTEQYF

clone_size: once
cdr3_length: 14
v_call: TRBV9
d_call: TRBD2
j_call: TRBJ2-7
cdr3_nt: TGTGCCAGCAGCGTGGGGGGGGTCATCTACGAGCAGTACTTC
cdr3_aa: CASSVGGVIYEQYF

clone_size: -
cdr3_length: 14
v_call: TRBV10-3
d_call: -
j_call: TRBJ1-5
cdr3_nt: TGTGCCATCAGTCGGGAGTATAGCAATCAGCCCCAGCATTTT
cdr3_aa: CAISREYSNQPQHF